This TCR beta chain was captured by sequencing in a study of radiotherapy plus CTLA-4 blockade in lung cancer. Study-wide context: Objective responses occurred in about 17% of patients; about 34% had disease control. General study results and limits: There was expansion of tumor-derived TCR clones in blood after radiotherapy plus ipilimumab. Early blood T cell clone changes and increased post-radiation serum interferon-beta were reportedly the strongest response predictors.

A single count supports this clone. The target antigen is unknown. V shed 10 bases and J 5 bases; nucleotides not matched to a gene: 14. CDR3 length equals 15 residues. Germline loops: CDR1 SNHLY, CDR2 FYNNEI. The assay was immunoSEQ multiplex PCR, and TCRdb's table has in-frame clones only and misses some. The sample holds nearly 95,000 clones, approximately 78% seen once. Lung cancer patients with chemo-refractory metastatic non-small-cell disease were given focal radiation plus CTLA-4 blockade with ipilimumab. Material: peripheral blood, obtained from a patient treated with radiotherapy plus ipilimumab. The receptor comes from a human donor with non-small cell lung cancer that progressed on radiotherapy plus ipilimumab. This chain connects TRBV2 to TRBJ2-5, with 9 bases aligning to TRBD2. CDR3 in amino acids: CATRRGLAGMETQYF. Here the CDR3 DNA reads TGTGCCACCCGCCGCGGGCTAGCGGGAATGGAGACCCAGTACTTC.